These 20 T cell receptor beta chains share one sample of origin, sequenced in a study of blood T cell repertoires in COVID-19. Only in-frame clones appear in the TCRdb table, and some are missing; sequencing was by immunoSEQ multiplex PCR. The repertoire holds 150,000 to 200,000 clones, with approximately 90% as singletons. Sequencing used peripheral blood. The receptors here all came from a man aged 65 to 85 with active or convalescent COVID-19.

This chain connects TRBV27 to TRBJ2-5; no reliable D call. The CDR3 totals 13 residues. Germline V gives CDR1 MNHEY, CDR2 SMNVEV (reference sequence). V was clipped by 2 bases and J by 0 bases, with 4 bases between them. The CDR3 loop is CASSLHYQETQYF. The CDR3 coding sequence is TGTGCCAGCAGTTTACACTACCAAGAGACCCAGTACTTC.

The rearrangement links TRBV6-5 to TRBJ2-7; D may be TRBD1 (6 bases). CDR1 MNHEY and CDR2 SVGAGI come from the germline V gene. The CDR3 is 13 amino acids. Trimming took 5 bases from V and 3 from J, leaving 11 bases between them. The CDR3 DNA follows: TGTGCCAGCAGTCGGGACACTTACTACGAGCAGTACTTC. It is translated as CASSRDTYYEQYF.

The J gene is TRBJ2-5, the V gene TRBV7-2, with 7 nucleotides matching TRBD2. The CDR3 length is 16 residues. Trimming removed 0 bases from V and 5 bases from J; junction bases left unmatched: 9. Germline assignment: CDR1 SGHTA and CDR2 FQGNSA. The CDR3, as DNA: TGTGCCAGCAGCTTAGCGTCCGCCCGGGGGGAGGAGACCCAGTACTTC. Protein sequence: CASSLASARGEETQYF.

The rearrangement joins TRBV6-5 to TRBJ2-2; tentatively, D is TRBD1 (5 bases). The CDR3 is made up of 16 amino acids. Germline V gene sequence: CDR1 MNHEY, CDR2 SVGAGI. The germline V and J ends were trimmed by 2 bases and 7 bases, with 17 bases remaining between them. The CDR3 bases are TGTGCCAGCAGTTACCTCTCAAACCCCCAGGGCGGGGAGCTGTTTTTT. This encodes CASSYLSNPQGGELFF.

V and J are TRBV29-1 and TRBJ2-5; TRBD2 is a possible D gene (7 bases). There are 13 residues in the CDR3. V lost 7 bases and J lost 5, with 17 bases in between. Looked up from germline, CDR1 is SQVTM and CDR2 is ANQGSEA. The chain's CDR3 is CSGTRGAGETQYF. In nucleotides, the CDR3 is TGCAGCGGGACTAGGGGGGCCGGCGAGACCCAGTACTTC.

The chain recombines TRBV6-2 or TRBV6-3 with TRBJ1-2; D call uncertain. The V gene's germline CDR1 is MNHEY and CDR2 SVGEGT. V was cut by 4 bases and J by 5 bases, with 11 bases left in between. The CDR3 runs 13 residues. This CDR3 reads CASSFVSRYGYTF. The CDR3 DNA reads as TGTGCCAGCAGTTTCGTTTCTCGGTATGGCTACACCTTC.

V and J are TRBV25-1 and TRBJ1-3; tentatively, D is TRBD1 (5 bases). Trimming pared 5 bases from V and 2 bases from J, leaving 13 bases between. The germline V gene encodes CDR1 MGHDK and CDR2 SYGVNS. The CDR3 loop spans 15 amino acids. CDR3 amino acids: CASSNQGSAGNTIYF. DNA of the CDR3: TGTGCCAGCAGTAATCAGGGTTCAGCTGGAAACACCATATATTTT.

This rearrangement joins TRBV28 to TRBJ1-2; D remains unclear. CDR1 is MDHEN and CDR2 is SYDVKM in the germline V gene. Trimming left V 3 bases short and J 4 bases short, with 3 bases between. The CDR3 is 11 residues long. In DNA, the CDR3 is TGTGCCAGCAGTTTGGCCTATGGCTACACCTTC. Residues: CASSLAYGYTF.

The DNA for the CDR3 is TGTGCCAGCAGCTTGAGGGGGACAGAGACCCAGTACTTC. It yields the protein CASSLRGTETQYF. The chain joins TRBV5-4 to TRBJ2-5; a possible D gene is TRBD1 (6 bases). Deletions cut 1 base from V and 4 bases from J, with 8 bases between. CDR3 length equals 13 residues. Germline V gene sequence: CDR1 SGHNT, CDR2 YYREEE (reference sequence).

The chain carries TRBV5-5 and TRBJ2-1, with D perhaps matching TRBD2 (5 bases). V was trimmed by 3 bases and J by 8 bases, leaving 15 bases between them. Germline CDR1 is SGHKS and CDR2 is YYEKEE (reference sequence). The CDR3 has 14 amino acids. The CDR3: CASSSGSGVDEQFF. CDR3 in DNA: TGTGCCAGCAGCTCGGGTTCCGGGGTGGATGAGCAGTTCTTC.

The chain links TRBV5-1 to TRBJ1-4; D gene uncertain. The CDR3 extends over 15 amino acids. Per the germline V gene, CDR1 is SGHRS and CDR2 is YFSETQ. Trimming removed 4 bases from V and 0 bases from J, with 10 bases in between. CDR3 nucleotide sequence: TGCGCCAGCAGCCCCCCGGGAGCAACTAATGAAAAACTGTTTTTT. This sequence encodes CASSPPGATNEKLFF. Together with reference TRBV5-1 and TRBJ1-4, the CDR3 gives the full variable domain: KAGVTQTPRYLIKTRGQQVTLSCSPISGHRSVSWYQQTPGQGLQFLFEYFSETQRNKGNFPGRFSGRQFSNSRSEMNVSTLELGDSALYLCASSPPGATNEKLFFGSGTQLSVL.

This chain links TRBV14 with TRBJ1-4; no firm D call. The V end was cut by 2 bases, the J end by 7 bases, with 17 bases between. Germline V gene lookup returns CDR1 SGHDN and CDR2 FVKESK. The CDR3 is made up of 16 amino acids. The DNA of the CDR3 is TGTGCCAGCAGCCAAAGGGCGGGTGTTGCCCCTGAAAAACTGTTTTTT. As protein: CASSQRAGVAPEKLFF.

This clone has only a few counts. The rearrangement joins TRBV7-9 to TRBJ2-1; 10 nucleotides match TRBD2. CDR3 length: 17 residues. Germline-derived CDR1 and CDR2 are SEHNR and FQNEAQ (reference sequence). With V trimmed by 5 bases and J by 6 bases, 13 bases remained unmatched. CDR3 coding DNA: TGTGCCAGCAGCCCGATAGCGGGAGGACGCTTGGCCAATGAGCAGTTCTTC. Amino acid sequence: CASSPIAGGRLANEQFF.

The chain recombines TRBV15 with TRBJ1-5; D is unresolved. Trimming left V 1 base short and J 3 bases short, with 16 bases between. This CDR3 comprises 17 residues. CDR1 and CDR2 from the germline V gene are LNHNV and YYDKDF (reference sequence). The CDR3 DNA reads TGTGCCACCAGCAGAGGGCTGACCGACACGATCAATCAGCCCCAGCATTTT. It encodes CATSRGLTDTINQPQHF. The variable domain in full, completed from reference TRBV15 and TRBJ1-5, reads DAMVIQNPRYQVTQFGKPVTLSCSQTLNHNVMYWYQQKSSQAPKLLFHYYDKDFNNEADTPDNFQSRRPNTSFCFLDIRSPGLGDTAMYLCATSRGLTDTINQPQHFGDGTRLSIL.

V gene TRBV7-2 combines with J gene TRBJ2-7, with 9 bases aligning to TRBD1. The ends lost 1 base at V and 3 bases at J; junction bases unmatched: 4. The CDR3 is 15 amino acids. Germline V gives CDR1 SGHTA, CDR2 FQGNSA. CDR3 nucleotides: TGTGCCAGCAGCTTAGTGACGGGACAGGGCTACGAGCAGTACTTC. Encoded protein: CASSLVTGQGYEQYF.

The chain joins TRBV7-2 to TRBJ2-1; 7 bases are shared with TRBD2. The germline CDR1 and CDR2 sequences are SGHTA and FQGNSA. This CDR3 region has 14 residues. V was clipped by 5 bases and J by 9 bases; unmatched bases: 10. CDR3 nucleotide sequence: TGTGCCAGCAGCAAGGGACTATCAGGGCGTGAGCAGTTCTTC. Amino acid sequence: CASSKGLSGREQFF.

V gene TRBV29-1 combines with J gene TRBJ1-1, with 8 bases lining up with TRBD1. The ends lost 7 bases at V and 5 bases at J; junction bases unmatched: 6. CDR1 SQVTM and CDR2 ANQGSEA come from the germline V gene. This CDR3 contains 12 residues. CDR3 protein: CSASQGATEAFF. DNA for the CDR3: TGCAGCGCGTCCCAGGGGGCAACTGAAGCTTTCTTT.

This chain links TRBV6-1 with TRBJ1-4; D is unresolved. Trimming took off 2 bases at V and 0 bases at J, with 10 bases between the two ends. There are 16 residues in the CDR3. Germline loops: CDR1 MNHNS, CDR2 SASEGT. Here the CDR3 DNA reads TGTGCCAGCAGTGAAATGGCGGGCGCAACTAATGAAAAACTGTTTTTT. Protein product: CASSEMAGATNEKLFF.

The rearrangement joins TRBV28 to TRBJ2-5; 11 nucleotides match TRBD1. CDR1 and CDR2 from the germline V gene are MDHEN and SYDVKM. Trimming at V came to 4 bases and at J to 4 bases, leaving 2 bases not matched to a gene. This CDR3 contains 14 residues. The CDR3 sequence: CASSSGQGGETQYF. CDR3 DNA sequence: TGTGCCAGCAGTTCGGGACAGGGGGGAGAGACCCAGTACTTC.

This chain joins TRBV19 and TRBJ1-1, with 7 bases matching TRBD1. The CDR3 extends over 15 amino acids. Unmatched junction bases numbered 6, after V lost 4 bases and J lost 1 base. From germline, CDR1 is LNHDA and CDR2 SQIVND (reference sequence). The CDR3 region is CASSTSGQPNTEAFF. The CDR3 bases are TGTGCCAGTAGTACCTCGGGACAGCCGAACACTGAAGCTTTCTTT.